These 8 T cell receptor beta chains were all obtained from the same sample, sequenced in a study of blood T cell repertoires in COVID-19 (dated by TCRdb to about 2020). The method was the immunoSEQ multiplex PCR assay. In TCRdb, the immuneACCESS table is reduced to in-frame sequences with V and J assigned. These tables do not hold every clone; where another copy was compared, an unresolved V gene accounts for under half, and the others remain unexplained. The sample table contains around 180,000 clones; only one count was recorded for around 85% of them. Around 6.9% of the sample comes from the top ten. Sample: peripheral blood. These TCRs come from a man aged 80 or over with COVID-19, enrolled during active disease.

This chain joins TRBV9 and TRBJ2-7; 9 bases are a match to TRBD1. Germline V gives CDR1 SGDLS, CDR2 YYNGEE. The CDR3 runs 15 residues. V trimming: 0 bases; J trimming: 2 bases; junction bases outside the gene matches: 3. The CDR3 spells CASSVDGQGTYEQYF. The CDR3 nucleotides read TGTGCCAGCAGCGTAGATGGACAGGGGACCTACGAGCAGTACTTC.

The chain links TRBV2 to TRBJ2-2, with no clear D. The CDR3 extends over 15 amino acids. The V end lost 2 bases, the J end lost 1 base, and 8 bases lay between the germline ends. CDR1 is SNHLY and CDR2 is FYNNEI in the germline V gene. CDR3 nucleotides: TGTGCCAGCAGTGAACGGCTAGTGAACACCGGGGAGCTGTTTTTT. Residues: CASSERLVNTGELFF.

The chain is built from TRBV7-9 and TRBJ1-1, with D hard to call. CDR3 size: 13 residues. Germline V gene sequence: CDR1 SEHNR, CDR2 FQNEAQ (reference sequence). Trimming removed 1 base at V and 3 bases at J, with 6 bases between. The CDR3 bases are TGTGCCAGCAGCTTAGGTCCGGACACTGAAGCTTTCTTT. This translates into CASSLGPDTEAFF.

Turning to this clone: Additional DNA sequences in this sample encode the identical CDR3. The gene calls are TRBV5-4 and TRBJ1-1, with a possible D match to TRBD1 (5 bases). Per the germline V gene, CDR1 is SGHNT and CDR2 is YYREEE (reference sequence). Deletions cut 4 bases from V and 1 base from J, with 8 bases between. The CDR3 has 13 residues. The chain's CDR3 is CASSLDRNTEAFF. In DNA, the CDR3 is TGTGCCAGCAGCCTTGACAGGAACACTGAAGCTTTCTTT.

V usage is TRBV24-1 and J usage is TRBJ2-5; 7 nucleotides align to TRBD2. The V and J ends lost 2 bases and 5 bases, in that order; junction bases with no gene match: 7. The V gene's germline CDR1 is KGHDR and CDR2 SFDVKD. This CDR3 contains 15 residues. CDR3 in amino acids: CATSDYGGTKETQYF. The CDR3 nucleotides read TGTGCCACCAGTGATTACGGGGGGACCAAGGAGACCCAGTACTTC.

CDR3 protein: CASSYGGTGSQPYNEKLFF. The CDR3 DNA reads TGTGCCAGCAGTTACGGGGGGACAGGGTCTCAACCTTATAATGAAAAACTGTTTTTT. The chain couples TRBV6-2 or TRBV6-3 to TRBJ1-4; 9 nucleotides agree with TRBD1. The J segment lost 4 bases and the V segment lost 2 bases, leaving 14 bases of the junction unmatched. The CDR3 spans 19 residues. CDR1 is MNHEY, CDR2 SVGEGT, per germline.

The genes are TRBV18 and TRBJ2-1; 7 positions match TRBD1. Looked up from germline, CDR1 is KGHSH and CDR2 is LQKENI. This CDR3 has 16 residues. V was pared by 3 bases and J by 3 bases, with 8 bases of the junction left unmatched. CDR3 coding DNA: TGTGCCAGCTCACCTACAGGGGATCATCTCTACAATGAGCAGTTCTTC. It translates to CASSPTGDHLYNEQFF.

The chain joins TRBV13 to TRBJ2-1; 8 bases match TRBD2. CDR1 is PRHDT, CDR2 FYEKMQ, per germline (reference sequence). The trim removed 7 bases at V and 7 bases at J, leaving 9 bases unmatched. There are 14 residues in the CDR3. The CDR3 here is CASMVAGLVNEQFF. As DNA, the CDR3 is TGTGCCAGCATGGTAGCGGGATTGGTGAATGAGCAGTTCTTC.